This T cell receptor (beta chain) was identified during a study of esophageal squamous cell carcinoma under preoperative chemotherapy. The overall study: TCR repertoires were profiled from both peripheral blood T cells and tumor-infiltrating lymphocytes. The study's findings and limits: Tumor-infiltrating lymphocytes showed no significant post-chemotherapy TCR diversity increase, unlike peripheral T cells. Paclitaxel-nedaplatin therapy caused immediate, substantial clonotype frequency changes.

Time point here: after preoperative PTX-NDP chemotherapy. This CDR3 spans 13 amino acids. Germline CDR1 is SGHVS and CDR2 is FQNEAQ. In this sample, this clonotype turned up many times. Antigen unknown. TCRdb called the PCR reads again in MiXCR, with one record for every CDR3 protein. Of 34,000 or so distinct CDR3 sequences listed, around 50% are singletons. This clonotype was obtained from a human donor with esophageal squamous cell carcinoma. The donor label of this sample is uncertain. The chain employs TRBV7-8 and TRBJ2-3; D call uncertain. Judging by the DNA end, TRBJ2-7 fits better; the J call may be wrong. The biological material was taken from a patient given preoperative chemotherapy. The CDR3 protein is CASSQDNYYEQYF. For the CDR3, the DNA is TGTGCCAGCAGCCAAGACAACTACTACGAGCAGTACTTC.